This TCR beta chain was identified during a study of cytomegalovirus exposure and HLA in healthy donors. Study conclusions and caveats: Sequencing probably produced one cluster of sequence variants that were highly shared. No immune exposure information besides CMV serostatus was available. TCR beta V- and J-gene trimming, according to a later analysis, was linked to a missense DCLRE1C variant. In a later analysis, most CMV-associated TCR beta chains appeared HLA-restricted.

V lost 3 bases to trimming and J lost 2 bases; unmatched junction nucleotides: 3. CDR1 KGHSH and CDR2 LQKENI come from the germline V gene. This CDR3 region has 15 residues. A remark on this clone: What it binds is unknown.

13 Jbeta primers and 60 Vbeta primers were used for the PCR. Sequenced by immunoSEQ multiplex PCR; TCRdb stores in-frame clones only, minus some. Across about 210,000 clones, the top ten clones capture about 0.9% of the sample. The sequenced material came from PBMCs. The gene calls are TRBV18 and TRBJ2-7; 11 bases map to TRBD2. The TCR originated in a woman aged 25-40 years in good health and CMV-seropositive. CDR3 protein: CASSPGTSGPYEQYF. The CDR3 DNA sequence: TGTGCCAGCTCACCGGGGACTAGCGGTCCCTACGAGCAGTACTTC. The variable domain in full, completed from reference TRBV18 and TRBJ2-7, reads NAGVMQNPRHLVRRRGQEARLRCSPMKGHSHVYWYRQLPEEGLKFMVYLQKENIIDESGMPKERFSAEFPKEGPSILRIQQVVRGDSAAYFCASSPGTSGPYEQYFGPGTRLTVT.